Shown below are 32 T cell receptor beta chains from a single sample sequenced in a study of CD8+CD57+ T cells in acquired aplastic anemia. Patients selected for sequencing had displayed CD8+CD57+ cell expansion by flow cytometry. TCR beta VDJ and CDR3 profiles were obtained from a genomic DNA template. TCRdb reanalysed the reads using MiXCR and keeps one entry per CDR3 protein. Among around 79,000 distinct CDR3 sequences listed, around 70% were seen once. Material: sorted CD4+, CD8+, or CD8+CD57+ T cells (not recorded which) from PBMCs. These receptors were collected from a human donor with aplastic anemia.

The rearrangement uses TRBV11-2 and TRBJ2-5; 14 bases align to TRBD2. V shed 1 base, J shed 5 bases, and the junction held 9 bases outside the gene matches. The CDR3 is 18 amino acids. The germline gives CDR1 SGHAT, CDR2 FQNNGV. The CDR3 sequence: CASSLGRRLAGGLETQYF. CDR3 nucleotides: TGTGCCAGCAGCTTAGGTCGTCGACTAGCGGGGGGGTTGGAGACCCAGTACTTC.

This clonotype was seen a handful of times. V and J are TRBV19 and TRBJ2-7, with TRBD2 matching over 11 bases. Germline CDR1 and CDR2: LNHDA and SQIVND (reference sequence). This CDR3 is 15 amino acids long. J lost 3 bases, V lost 4 bases, and 5 bases had no gene match. Here the CDR3 reads CASSTTGTSGYEQYF. CDR3 nucleotide sequence: TGTGCCAGTAGTACTACCGGGACTAGCGGCTACGAGCAGTACTTC.

This clonotype was seen just once. The chain combines TRBV7-8 with TRBJ2-7, with D possibly TRBD2 on 5 matching bases. Germline CDR1 reads SGHVS; CDR2 reads FQNEAQ. The CDR3 runs 17 residues. Trimming removed 0 bases from V and 2 bases from J, with 17 bases in between. The CDR3 reads CASSLAGLEPDTYEQYF. CDR3 DNA sequence: TGTGCCAGCAGCTTAGCTGGACTCGAACCAGACACCTACGAGCAGTACTTC. The full variable domain, its missing parts supplied by reference TRBV7-8 and TRBJ2-7, is GAGVSQSPRYKVAKRGQDVALRCDPISGHVSLFWYQQALGQGPEFLTYFQNEAQLDKSGLPSDRFFAERPEGSVSTLKIQRTQQEDSAVYLCASSLAGLEPDTYEQYFGPGTRLTVT.

The V call is TRBV19, the J call TRBJ1-5; 7 nucleotides agree with TRBD1. The V and J ends lost 8 bases and 5 bases, in that order; junction bases with no gene match: 12. The CDR3 contains 15 residues. Germline V gene lookup returns CDR1 LNHDA and CDR2 SQIVND (reference sequence). Here the CDR3 DNA reads TGTGCCAGTTGCCCGAGGGACAGCGTGTATCAGCCCCAGCATTTT. Translated, it gives CASCPRDSVYQPQHF.

This chain connects TRBV4-2 to TRBJ2-7; D gene unclear. The ends were cut back, 0 bases at V and 0 bases at J, with 9 bases in the middle. The germline gives CDR1 LGHNA, CDR2 YNFKEQ. This CDR3 is 15 amino acids long. Here the CDR3 reads CASSQDQQPSYEQYF. CDR3 nucleotides: TGTGCCAGCAGCCAAGATCAGCAGCCCTCCTACGAGCAGTACTTC.

The V gene is TRBV15, the J gene TRBJ1-3; possible D gene TRBD1, 5 bases. With 1 base removed from V and 4 bases from J, the gap between germline ends came to 14 bases. The CDR3 loop spans 16 amino acids. Germline V gene lookup returns CDR1 LNHNV and CDR2 YYDKDF (reference sequence). CDR3 sequence reads: CATSRGGQGDGNTIYF. The DNA of the CDR3 is TGTGCCACCAGCAGAGGGGGTCAAGGGGACGGAAACACCATATATTTT. Drawing the rest from reference TRBV15 and TRBJ1-3, the complete variable domain is DAMVIQNPRYQVTQFGKPVTLSCSQTLNHNVMYWYQQKSSQAPKLLFHYYDKDFNNEADTPDNFQSRRPNTSFCFLDIRSPGLGDTAMYLCATSRGGQGDGNTIYFGEGSWLTVV.

This rearrangement joins TRBV11-2 to TRBJ2-7; 7 bases map to TRBD2. Germline loops: CDR1 SGHAT, CDR2 FQNNGV. This CDR3 contains 15 residues. The V and J ends lost 5 bases and 2 bases, in that order; junction bases with no gene match: 9. The CDR3 DNA reads as TGTGCCAGCAGCCAAGATCGTGCGGGGGCCTACGAGCAGTACTTC. Translated: CASSQDRAGAYEQYF.

J is TRBJ1-2 and V is TRBV7-3, with unresolved D. Trimming removed 3 bases from V and 5 bases from J, with 7 bases in between. The CDR3 runs 12 residues. The germline V gene has CDR1 SGHTA and CDR2 FQGTGA. Written as DNA, the CDR3 is TGTGCCAGCAGCTTGGAGACTTATGGCTACACCTTC. This sequence encodes CASSLETYGYTF.

The chain is built from TRBV24-1 and TRBJ2-7; 8 nucleotides match TRBD1. The V and J ends lost 4 bases and 2 bases, in that order; junction bases with no gene match: 3. The length of the CDR3 is 14 residues. Germline-derived CDR1 and CDR2 are KGHDR and SFDVKD. In nucleotides, the CDR3 is TGTGCCACCAGTGAAACAGGGGGTCCCTACGAGCAGTACTTC. Protein sequence: CATSETGGPYEQYF.

The chain recombines TRBV2 with TRBJ2-7; the D gene is possibly TRBD2 (7 bases). CDR3 size: 13 residues. V lost 10 bases, J lost 3 bases, and 16 bases lay in between. From germline, CDR1 is SNHLY and CDR2 FYNNEI. Here the CDR3 reads CATGGRDIYEQYF. The CDR3 DNA is TGTGCCACCGGGGGGAGGGACATCTACGAGCAGTACTTC. Combining the CDR3 with reference TRBV2 and TRBJ2-7 gives the whole variable domain EPEVTQTPSHQVTQMGQEVILRCVPISNHLYFYWYRQILGQKVEFLVSFYNNEISEKSEIFDDQFSVERPDGSNFTLKIRSTKLEDSAMYFCATGGRDIYEQYFGPGTRLTVT.

This clonotype has only one observation. V and J are TRBV20-1 and TRBJ2-1; 8 bases are shared with TRBD2. This CDR3 comprises 15 residues. Germline assignment: CDR1 DFQATT and CDR2 SNEGSKA (reference sequence). V was pared by 1 base and J by 10 bases, with 12 bases of the junction left unmatched. CDR3 bases: TGCAGTGCTAGAGGAACAGCGGGAGTAGCTGAGGAGCAGTTCTTC. Its protein is CSARGTAGVAEEQFF.

This clonotype was seen more than once but under ten times. Since a much larger clone is just one base distant, this may be a read error. The chain combines TRBV7-9 with TRBJ2-7; D may be TRBD2 (6 bases). Trimming took off 4 bases at V and 5 bases at J, with 9 bases between the two ends. Germline CDR1 SEHNR, CDR2 FQNEAQ (reference sequence). This CDR3 region has 12 residues. The CDR3 DNA sequence: TGTGCCAGCAGCTCACTAGCCGACGAGCAGTACTTC. It translates to CASSSLADEQYF.

This clonotype has just a few counts. This chain connects TRBV2 to TRBJ1-2; D might be TRBD1 (6 bases). CDR1 is SNHLY and CDR2 is FYNNEI in the germline V gene. Trimming took off 1 base at V and 6 bases at J, with 18 bases between the two ends. The CDR3 runs to 16 residues. For the CDR3, the DNA is TGTGCCAGCAGTGAAGAGCCGGTGGGGACAATCGATGGCTACACCTTC. Translated: CASSEEPVGTIDGYTF.

This clonotype has only one observation. The genes are TRBV15 and TRBJ2-1, with TRBD2 matching 9 bases. Germline loops: CDR1 LNHNV, CDR2 YYDKDF (reference sequence). J gave up 0 bases and V 5 bases, and 8 bases lay outside the gene matches. This CDR3 has 17 amino acids. The CDR3 nucleotides are TGTGCCACCAGCCCTGGGCTAGCGGGGACCTCCTACAATGAGCAGTTCTTC. Its translation is CATSPGLAGTSYNEQFF.

This clonotype was seen only once. The chain links TRBV5-1 to TRBJ2-7; D may be TRBD1 or TRBD2 (5 bases each). With 6 bases removed from V and 4 bases from J, the gap between germline ends came to 14 bases. This CDR3 is 13 amino acids long. Germline CDR1 SGHRS, CDR2 YFSETQ. The CDR3 nucleotides are TGCGCCAGCAACCGGGACGGAAGTTACGAGCAGTACTTC. It codes for CASNRDGSYEQYF.

This clonotype was detected once. CDR3 region: CASSLRPGAISYNEQFF. CDR3 bases: TGTGCCAGCAGTTTAAGACCTGGAGCAATCTCCTACAATGAGCAGTTCTTC. The V call is TRBV12-3 or TRBV12-4, the J call TRBJ2-1; D is undetermined. V was trimmed by 2 bases and J by 0 bases, leaving 14 bases between them. The CDR3 has 17 amino acids.

The gene calls are TRBV2 and TRBJ2-7; unclear D gene. The CDR3 is 15 residues long. Germline V gives CDR1 SNHLY, CDR2 FYNNEI. V lost 2 bases and J lost 1, with 12 bases in between. CDR3 sequence: CASSERQFRSYEQYF. DNA of the CDR3: TGTGCCAGCAGTGAACGGCAGTTTAGGTCCTACGAGCAGTACTTC.

V and J are TRBV24-1 and TRBJ2-5, with 7 bases lining up with TRBD2. Trimming took 5 bases from V and 5 from J; bases not matched to a gene: 7. The CDR3 is 14 amino acids. CDR1 KGHDR and CDR2 SFDVKD come from the germline V gene. CDR3 coding DNA: TGTGCCACCAGTGCGCCGGGAGGACGGGAGACCCAGTACTTC. Translation gives CATSAPGGRETQYF.

The chain is built from TRBV5-4 and TRBJ1-2, with D possibly TRBD1 on 5 matching bases. Germline V gene lookup returns CDR1 SGHNT and CDR2 YYREEE (reference sequence). Trimming pared 4 bases from V and 1 base from J, leaving 14 bases between. The CDR3 extends over 15 amino acids. For the CDR3, the DNA is TGTGCCAGCAGCCTGTTGGGGGGAGATAACTATGGCTACACCTTC. It encodes CASSLLGGDNYGYTF.

The CDR3 nucleotides read TGTGCCAGCGCGACAGGGATGGGCTATGGCTACACCTTC. This translates into CASATGMGYGYTF. The chain employs TRBV9 and TRBJ1-2, with 7 bases identical to TRBD1. The germline V gene encodes CDR1 SGDLS and CDR2 YYNGEE. V gave up 7 bases and J gave up 4 bases; unmatched junction bases: 7. This CDR3 has 13 residues.

In its sample, this clonotype was seen a few times. The rearrangement joins TRBV19 to TRBJ2-5, with TRBD2 as a possible D gene (5 bases). V lost 2 bases to trimming and J lost 2 bases, with 6 bases between them. The CDR3 loop spans 13 amino acids. Germline V lookup: CDR1 LNHDA, CDR2 SQIVND (reference sequence). CDR3 amino acids: CASSIRGQETQYF. The CDR3 coding sequence is TGTGCCAGTAGTATACGCGGGCAAGAGACCCAGTACTTC.

The CDR3 is CASSQRSAGSYEQYF. DNA for the CDR3: TGCGCCAGCAGCCAAAGGTCGGCAGGCTCCTACGAGCAGTACTTC. The chain links TRBV4-1 to TRBJ2-7; D gene ambiguous. Germline assignment: CDR1 MGHRA and CDR2 YSYEKL. Trimming cost V 2 bases and J 0 bases, with 11 bases left between them. This CDR3 has 15 amino acids.

The chain combines TRBV5-1 with TRBJ1-6; 7 nucleotides line up with TRBD1. There are 14 residues in the CDR3. V was pared by 4 bases and J by 9 bases, with 7 bases of the junction left unmatched. Germline CDR1 reads SGHRS; CDR2 reads YFSETQ. This CDR3 is CASSQGVGSSPLHF. As DNA, the CDR3 is TGCGCCAGCAGCCAGGGGGTAGGTAGTTCACCCCTCCACTTT.

The chain combines TRBV10-3 with TRBJ2-7, with D unclear. The CDR3 has 14 amino acids. Germline V gene sequence: CDR1 ENHRY, CDR2 SYGVKD. V gave up 0 bases and J gave up 2 bases, with 8 bases separating them. The CDR3 DNA follows: TGTGCCATCAGTGAGTCAGAGATTACCTACGAGCAGTACTTC. This codes for CAISESEITYEQYF.

The chain has TRBV10-2 and TRBJ2-7; D gene ambiguous. Trimming shortened V by 6 bases and J by 10 bases, and 10 bases separated the two germline ends. Germline V CDR1 and CDR2: WSHSY, SAAADI. CDR3 length: 10 amino acids. The CDR3 DNA reads TGCGCCAGCAGCGACGGGTCCCAGTACTTC. This sequence encodes CASSDGSQYF.

This chain connects TRBV9 to TRBJ2-1, with TRBD2 matching 8 bases. V shed 4 bases and J 10 bases; nucleotides not matched to a gene: 7. From germline, CDR1 is SGDLS and CDR2 YYNGEE. The CDR3 is 13 amino acids. The CDR3 sequence is CASSYSPSGEQFF. The CDR3 coding sequence is TGTGCCAGCAGCTACTCCCCTAGCGGGGAGCAGTTCTTC.

The chain has TRBV29-1 and TRBJ2-1; 8 nucleotides agree with TRBD2. V gave up 4 bases and J gave up 6 bases; unmatched junction bases: 2. The CDR3 loop spans 12 amino acids. The germline V gene encodes CDR1 SQVTM and CDR2 ANQGSEA. The chain's CDR3 is CSVAGGGNEQFF. The CDR3 DNA reads TGCAGCGTTGCGGGAGGGGGCAATGAGCAGTTCTTC.

The chain has TRBV2 and TRBJ1-5, with a weak D call TRBD1 (5 bases). Deletions cut 1 base from V and 8 bases from J, with 6 bases between. The CDR3 has 12 residues. Germline-derived CDR1 and CDR2 are SNHLY and FYNNEI. CDR3 in amino acids: CASSEVREPQHF. CDR3 bases: TGTGCCAGCAGTGAAGTCAGGGAGCCCCAGCATTTT. The full variable domain, its missing parts supplied by reference TRBV2 and TRBJ1-5, is EPEVTQTPSHQVTQMGQEVILRCVPISNHLYFYWYRQILGQKVEFLVSFYNNEISEKSEIFDDQFSVERPDGSNFTLKIRSTKLEDSAMYFCASSEVREPQHFGDGTRLSIL.

The J gene is TRBJ2-2, the V gene TRBV19; D is possibly TRBD1 (6 bases). Germline CDR1 LNHDA, CDR2 SQIVND (reference sequence). This CDR3 is built from 15 residues. V gave up 7 bases and J gave up 1 base, with 13 bases separating them. CDR3 region: CASTPDSLNTGELFF. The DNA of the CDR3 is TGTGCCAGTACCCCGGACAGCTTGAACACCGGGGAGCTGTTTTTT.

V usage is TRBV20-1 and J usage is TRBJ1-5, with 8 bases identical to TRBD1. CDR1 and CDR2 from the germline V gene are DFQATT and SNEGSKA (reference sequence). The CDR3 has 15 amino acids. With 5 bases clipped from V and 1 base from J, the junction kept 7 bases outside the gene matches. The CDR3 DNA reads TGCAGTGCTGGTCGACAGGGGATGAGCAATCAGCCCCAGCATTTT. Protein: CSAGRQGMSNQPQHF.

The gene calls are TRBV5-1 and TRBJ2-7; TRBD1 might be the D (6 bases). Germline loops: CDR1 SGHRS, CDR2 YFSETQ. V lost 4 bases and J 4 bases, leaving 15 bases between the germline ends. The CDR3 has 14 amino acids. The CDR3 DNA follows: TGCGCCAGCAGCGCGACCGGGACAAAGTACGAGCAGTACTTC. Encoded protein: CASSATGTKYEQYF.

The chain recombines TRBV20-1 with TRBJ2-5; TRBD2 agrees at 8 bases. CDR3 length equals 16 residues. Trimming at V came to 0 bases and at J to 0 bases, leaving 6 bases not matched to a gene. CDR1 and CDR2 (germline): DFQATT, SNEGSKA (reference sequence). CDR3 amino acids: CSARDLGSGDQETQYF. The CDR3 DNA is TGCAGTGCTAGAGATCTGGGTAGCGGGGACCAAGAGACCCAGTACTTC.